This is a list of T cell receptor beta chains from one sample in a study of blood T cell repertoires in COVID-19. The repertoire was sequenced with immunoSEQ multiplex PCR; TCRdb's copy has only in-frame clones and lacks some. The sample shows over 85,000 clones, approximately 65% of them seen only once. The source material was peripheral blood. The receptors originated from a woman aged 60-75 years with acute or convalescent COVID-19. Each CDR3 is given with its conserved first and last residue. The order of the fields is J gene, V gene, clone size, D gene, CDR3 protein, CDR3 DNA. The D gene is left open where the match is weak. The size field is filled for only some rows; it gives once, few, many or a size class.

TRBJ1-1	TRBV19	.	TRBD1	CASTEWAGGDEAFF	TGTGCCAGTACCGAATGGGCAGGGGGCGACGAAGCTTTCTTT
TRBJ2-7	TRBV4-1	.	.	CASSQAATSYEQYF	TGCGCCAGCAGCCAAGCGGCGACTTCCTACGAGCAGTACTTC
TRBJ1-6	TRBV27	few	.	CASQGTANSPLHF	TGTGCCAGCCAAGGAACAGCTAATTCACCCCTCCACTTT
TRBJ1-2	TRBV7-3	many	.	CASSLTPGLRGGYTF	TGTGCCAGCAGCTTAACCCCCGGACTTCGAGGTGGCTACACCTTC
TRBJ2-2	TRBV30	.	TRBD1	CAWSHKGARNTGELFF	TGTGCCTGGAGTCATAAGGGGGCGAGGAACACCGGGGAGCTGTTTTTT
TRBJ1-2	TRBV27	.	.	CASSRNFEQGAGYTF	TGTGCCAGCAGCCGAAATTTTGAACAGGGAGCGGGCTACACCTTC
TRBJ1-1	TRBV11-2	.	.	CASGFQVTEAFF	TGTGCCAGCGGGTTTCAGGTGACAGAAGCTTTCTTT
TRBJ1-6	TRBV30	.	TRBD1	CAWSVAGTGTSPLHF	TGTGCCTGGAGTGTCGCCGGGACAGGGACTTCACCCCTCCACTTT
TRBJ2-7	TRBV6-6	many	.	CASRGGERTYYEQYF	TGTGCCAGCAGGGGCGGAGAGCGGACCTACTACGAGCAGTACTTC
TRBJ2-3	TRBV5-1	.	TRBD2	CASSDLRGGPDTQYF	TGCGCCAGCAGCGACCTTCGGGGGGGCCCAGATACGCAGTATTTT
TRBJ1-2	TRBV3-1/TRBV3-2	.	.	CASSQEGRVGYTF	TGTGCCAGCAGCCAAGAAGGGAGGGTTGGCTACACCTTC
TRBJ2-2	TRBV30	.	.	CAWSYKDRSGELFF	TGTGCCTGGAGCTACAAAGACAGATCCGGGGAGCTGTTTTTT
TRBJ1-5	TRBV7-9	.	TRBD1	CASSWAGGGNQPQHF	TGTGCCAGCAGCTGGGCAGGGGGCGGCAATCAGCCCCAGCATTTT
TRBJ2-1	TRBV6-6	.	TRBD2	CASRPLAGGRLSEQFF	TGTGCCAGCAGACCTCTGGCGGGGGGGCGTTTAAGTGAGCAGTTCTTC
TRBJ2-3	TRBV9	few	.	CASSVGPGSTDTQYF	TGTGCCAGCAGCGTAGGGCCGGGAAGCACAGATACGCAGTATTTT
TRBJ1-6	TRBV10-2	.	.	CASSDRTALGTPLHF	TGCGCCAGCAGTGACCGGACAGCGCTGGGGACACCCCTCCACTTT
TRBJ1-3	TRBV7-9	.	TRBD1	CASTPTRTGGNTIYF	TGTGCCAGCACTCCTACTCGGACAGGGGGAAACACCATATATTTT
TRBJ2-7	TRBV3-1/TRBV3-2	.	.	CASSKQGTYEQYF	TGTGCCAGCAGCAAACAGGGAACCTACGAGCAGTACTTC
TRBJ1-2	TRBV7-2	few	.	CASSLTRDKYGYTF	TGTGCCAGCAGTCTTACTCGGGACAAATATGGCTACACCTTC
TRBJ1-3	TRBV7-9	.	TRBD1	CASSLTGTAGNTIYF	TGTGCCAGCAGCTTAACCGGGACAGCTGGAAACACCATATATTTT
TRBJ1-2	TRBV5-1	.	TRBD1	CASSLPVKRGQGDMVNYGYTF	TGCGCCAGCAGCTTGCCCGTTAAAAGGGGACAGGGAGATATGGTTAACTATGGCTACACCTTC
TRBJ1-2	TRBV7-9	once	TRBD1	CASLQSVATDRYYGYTF	TGTGCCAGCCTTCAATCAGTTGCGACGGACAGGTACTATGGCTACACCTTC
TRBJ2-3	TRBV5-1	.	TRBD2	CASSFGTSGGADTQYF	TGCGCCAGCAGTTTTGGGACTAGCGGGGGAGCAGATACGCAGTATTTT
TRBJ1-2	TRBV5-1	.	.	CASSLKEYGYTF	TGCGCCAGCAGCTTGAAGGAGTATGGCTACACCTTC
TRBJ2-3	TRBV9	.	.	CASSVALLQGRADTQYF	TGTGCCAGCAGCGTAGCTCTCTTGCAGGGGAGGGCAGATACGCAGTATTTT
TRBJ2-5	TRBV6-6	few	TRBD1	CASSKPDRGETQYF	TGTGCCAGCAGTAAACCTGACAGGGGTGAGACCCAGTACTTC
TRBJ2-1	TRBV6-4	.	.	CASSDLVTLVLNEQFF	TGTGCCAGCAGTGACTTAGTTACGCTGGTTCTCAATGAGCAGTTCTTC
TRBJ1-5	TRBV28	.	.	CASSADTLGNQPQHF	TGTGCCAGCAGTGCAGACACGTTAGGCAATCAGCCCCAGCATTTT
TRBJ1-1	TRBV30	.	TRBD1	CAWSGGNRGFFTEAFF	TGTGCCTGGAGCGGCGGGAACAGGGGGTTTTTTACTGAAGCTTTCTTT
TRBJ2-2	TRBV9	.	TRBD1	CASSAGTGGAAGELFF	TGTGCCAGCAGCGCCGGGACAGGGGGCGCCGCCGGGGAGCTGTTTTTT
TRBJ1-1	TRBV30	.	.	CAWSWKGSGGF	TGTGCCTGGAGTTGGAAGGGGAGTGGGGGGTTT
TRBJ2-2	TRBV5-4	.	TRBD1	CASSAGTGDTGELFF	TGTGCCAGCAGCGCGGGGACAGGGGACACCGGGGAGCTGTTTTTT
TRBJ1-2	TRBV7-9	.	TRBD1	CASSFGTGQGGGYTF	TGTGCCAGCAGCTTTGGGACGGGACAGGGAGGCGGCTACACCTTC
TRBJ2-5	TRBV9	.	TRBD1	CASSGRQGLGETQYF	TGTGCCAGCAGTGGACGACAGGGTTTAGGAGAGACCCAGTACTTC
TRBJ2-7	TRBV20-1	few	.	CSAKGGAEQYF	TGCAGTGCGAAAGGGGGGGCGGAGCAGTACTTC